The clone carrying this TCR beta chain turned up a few times. The antigen is unknown. This sample is part of a study of cytomegalovirus exposure and HLA in healthy donors. Study context: Membership in the Caucasian-associated ancestry cluster was found for about four fifths of about 430 genotyped donors.

Broader study findings: For most TCR beta V segments, an earlier analysis put the productive rate at about 90% or about 30% of the time. Diagnosis of cytomegalovirus status made by the classifier reportedly showed high specificity and sensitivity. Upon later analysis, TCR association rates were observed to vary by HLA locus, being highest for DRB1 and lowest for HLA-C.

There are 17 residues in the CDR3. CDR1 and CDR2 from the germline V gene are LGHNA and YSLEER. V lost 0 bases, J lost 5 bases, and 8 bases stayed unmatched. It was with 60 Vbeta and 13 Jbeta primers that the PCR ran. Assay: immunoSEQ multiplex PCR; the TCRdb copy retains only in-frame clones and omits some. The sample has some 160,000 clones, 82% seen once. The receptor was derived from a male donor in good health and CMV-seropositive. This rearrangement joins TRBV4-3 to TRBJ2-7, with 12 bases matching TRBD2. The specimen sequenced was PBMCs. The CDR3 is CASSQDLALAGGNEQYF. In DNA form, the CDR3 reads TGCGCCAGCAGCCAAGATCTGGCCCTAGCGGGAGGGAACGAGCAGTACTTC.